The next 22 T cell receptor beta chains were all read from a single sample in a study of early T cells in non-severe SARS-CoV-2 infection. TCRdb re-called the 5' RACE reads with MiXCR, one entry per CDR3 protein. Of about 62,000 distinct CDR3 sequences detected, approximately 10% appear once; the ten largest clones hold roughly 1.2%. Sequencing was performed on whole blood. The receptors stem from an adult who was a healthcare worker with PCR-confirmed SARS-CoV-2 infection or an uninfected control (not recorded which).

The chain employs TRBV12-3 or TRBV12-4 and TRBJ2-3; D is undetermined. The CDR3 loop spans 12 amino acids. With 7 bases removed from V and 10 bases from J, the gap between germline ends came to 15 bases. The CDR3 region is CASNPDPQSQYF. The CDR3 DNA is TGTGCCAGCAACCCAGACCCTCAGTCGCAGTATTTT.

This clonotype is deemed medium-sized. The rearrangement joins TRBV10-3 to TRBJ1-4, with a tentative D call TRBD1 (5 bases). This CDR3 has 14 amino acids. V dropped 0 bases and J dropped 8 bases, with 10 bases sitting between them. From germline, CDR1 is ENHRY and CDR2 SYGVKD. CDR3 amino acids: CAISESIGDEKLFF. CDR3 sequence (DNA): TGTGCCATCAGTGAGTCGATAGGGGACGAAAAACTGTTTTTT.

The sample holds a few counts of this clonotype. V gene TRBV11-2 combines with J gene TRBJ1-1, with D hard to call. CDR3 length: 14 residues. Germline V gene sequence: CDR1 SGHAT, CDR2 FQNNGV. The V gene lost 0 bases and the J gene lost 6 bases, with 11 bases spanning the gap. The CDR3 region has the DNA TGTGCCAGCAGCTTAGATCATATAGTTTCTGAAGCTTTCTTT. The encoded protein is CASSLDHIVSEAFF.

This clonotype has a handful of counts. V is TRBV7-8 and J is TRBJ1-1, with 7 bases that match TRBD1. The CDR3 sequence is 16 residues long. CDR1 and CDR2 from the germline V gene are SGHVS and FQNEAQ. Unmatched junction bases numbered 9, after V lost 4 bases and J lost 1 base. CDR3 in amino acids: CASSSLPRGRNTEAFF. Written as DNA, the CDR3 is TGTGCCAGCAGCTCCCTCCCCAGGGGGAGGAACACTGAAGCTTTCTTT.

The chain couples TRBV5-1 to TRBJ1-1, with TRBD1 matching over 7 bases. CDR1 is SGHRS, CDR2 YFSETQ, per germline. The junction had 8 bases not matched to a gene; V was cut back by 4 bases and J by 5 bases. This CDR3 spans 14 amino acids. The CDR3 bases are TGCGCCAGCAGCCCCAGGACAGGACGGACTGAAGCTTTCTTT. Translated, it gives CASSPRTGRTEAFF.

This clonotype was recorded many times. The chain uses TRBV29-1 and TRBJ2-6; D is uncertain. Per the germline V gene, CDR1 is SQVTM and CDR2 is ANQGSEA. The V gene lost 3 bases and the J gene lost 4 bases, with 7 bases spanning the gap. The CDR3 is 13 residues long. CDR3 coding DNA: TGCAGCGTTGATGCCTGGGGGGCCAACGTCCTGACTTTC. This translates into CSVDAWGANVLTF. Full variable domain (remainder filled in from reference TRBV29-1 and TRBJ2-6): SAVISQKPSRDICQRGTSLTIQCQVDSQVTMMFWYRQQPGQSLTLIATANQGSEATYESGFVIDKFPISRPNLTFSTLTVSNMSPEDSSIYLCSVDAWGANVLTFGAGSRLTVL.

This CDR3 is CASTDRGRGTQYF. The DNA for the CDR3 is TGTGCCAGCACGGACAGGGGTCGTGGGACCCAGTACTTC. The chain has TRBV19 and TRBJ2-5; 9 bases fit TRBD1. V lost 9 bases, J lost 7 bases, and 9 bases stayed unmatched. The CDR3 runs 13 residues. Germline V CDR1 and CDR2: LNHDA, SQIVND (reference sequence).

This clonotype was found a few times. This chain joins TRBV5-1 and TRBJ2-6; no clear D. Germline CDR1 and CDR2: SGHRS and YFSETQ. Trimming took off 4 bases at V and 2 bases at J, with 10 bases between the two ends. The length of the CDR3 is 15 residues. For the CDR3, the DNA is TGCGCCAGCAGCCCGGACCGGACTGGGGCCAACGTCCTGACTTTC. Protein sequence: CASSPDRTGANVLTF.

This clonotype was observed many times. The chain has TRBV2 and TRBJ2-7; D is possibly TRBD1 or TRBD2 (5 bases each). Trimming removed 2 bases from V and 0 bases from J, with 14 bases in between. Per germline, CDR1 SNHLY and CDR2 FYNNEI. CDR3 length: 16 residues. The CDR3 DNA reads TGTGCCAGCAGTGAACGCCCGGGACGAACCTCCTACGAGCAGTACGTC. This sequence encodes CASSERPGRTSYEQYV.

The rearrangement joins TRBV5-1 to TRBJ2-7; 8 bases map to TRBD1. Germline CDR1 SGHRS, CDR2 YFSETQ. V shed 4 bases, J shed 5 bases, and the junction held 8 bases outside the gene matches. This CDR3 contains 14 residues. The CDR3 nucleotides are TGCGCCAGCAGCCAGCAGGCAGGGGGCCACGAGCAGTACGTC. The encoded protein is CASSQQAGGHEQYV.

The V gene is TRBV4-2, the J gene TRBJ1-1; D gene unclear. This CDR3 is 13 amino acids long. Looked up from germline, CDR1 is LGHNA and CDR2 is YNFKEQ. Between the trimmed V and J ends, which lost 0 bases and 5 bases, there was a span of 7 bases. The CDR3 spells CASSQESQTEAFF. The CDR3 bases are TGTGCCAGCAGCCAAGAAAGTCAGACTGAAGCTTTCTTT.

J is TRBJ2-1 and V is TRBV15; 8 bases agree with TRBD2. Germline trimming cut 1 base from V and 4 bases from J; bases unmatched to any gene: 0. The CDR3 is 14 amino acids. The germline V gene encodes CDR1 LNHNV and CDR2 YYDKDF (reference sequence). CDR3 nucleotide sequence: TGTGCCACCAGCAGAGCGGGGGGGTACAATGAGCAGTTCTTC. This translates into CATSRAGGYNEQFF.

By share, this clonotype ranks as medium-sized (0.01 to 0.1%). This chain uses TRBV4-1 with TRBJ2-1; possible D gene TRBD2, 6 bases. The germline CDR1 and CDR2 sequences are MGHRA and YSYEKL. The CDR3 length is 15 residues. V was cut by 1 base and J by 6 bases, with 13 bases left in between. The CDR3 region is CASSQAGGTLNEQFF. For the CDR3, the DNA is TGCGCCAGCAGCCAAGCGGGCGGGACCCTCAATGAGCAGTTCTTC.

This clonotype was detected a few times. CDR3 DNA sequence: TGCAGTGCTAGCGGGGGGGTTAAAGAGACCCAGTACTTC. This encodes CSASGGVKETQYF. The chain has TRBV20-1 and TRBJ2-5, with 8 bases matching TRBD2. V shed 3 bases, J shed 3 bases, and the junction held 3 bases outside the gene matches. This CDR3 has 13 residues. The germline V gene has CDR1 DFQATT and CDR2 SNEGSKA (reference sequence).

This clonotype was counted between two and nine times. This sequence joins TRBV7-8 and TRBJ2-7; 9 nucleotides match TRBD1. This CDR3 is 16 amino acids long. Losses at the gene ends were 2 bases for V and 6 bases for J; bases not matched to a gene: 11. Germline loops: CDR1 SGHVS, CDR2 FQNEAQ. DNA for the CDR3: TGTGCCAGCAGCTTATCAAGCGGGACAGGGTTTTTCGAGCAGTACGTC. Translated: CASSLSSGTGFFEQYV.

This clonotype was seen only a few times. The V gene is TRBV19, the J gene TRBJ1-6; 8 bases agree with TRBD1. The trim removed 9 bases at V and 7 bases at J, leaving 5 bases unmatched. This CDR3 has 13 residues. From germline, CDR1 is LNHDA and CDR2 SQIVND (reference sequence). CDR3 loop: CASDDRGNSPLHF. CDR3 in DNA: TGTGCCAGCGATGACAGGGGAAATTCACCCCTCCACTTT.

The V gene is TRBV12-3 or TRBV12-4, the J gene TRBJ2-5; no firm D call. This CDR3 is 12 amino acids long. Trimming pared 6 bases from V and 3 bases from J, leaving 8 bases between. The CDR3 coding sequence is TGTGCCAGCAGCCCCTCCGAAGAGACCCAGTACTTC. Translated: CASSPSEETQYF.

This clonotype was detected ten times or more. The chain carries TRBV11-2 and TRBJ2-5, with TRBD2 matching over 11 bases. Germline CDR1 reads SGHAT; CDR2 reads FQNNGV. The CDR3 runs 17 residues. The J segment lost 2 bases and the V segment lost 5 bases, leaving 10 bases of the junction unmatched. CDR3 amino acids: CASSPGTSGNPQETQYF. DNA of the CDR3: TGTGCCAGCAGCCCTGGGACTAGCGGCAATCCTCAAGAGACCCAGTACTTC.

The V call is TRBV12-3 or TRBV12-4, the J call TRBJ1-2; TRBD1 agrees at 10 bases. V lost 4 bases and J lost 8; bases outside the gene matches: 10. CDR3 length: 15 residues. CDR3 sequence reads: CASSSMGGQGDGYTF. The DNA of the CDR3 is TGTGCCAGCAGTTCCATGGGAGGACAGGGGGACGGCTACACCTTC.

The table lists this clonotype with a few counts. This chain uses TRBV27 with TRBJ1-6; D might be TRBD1 (6 bases). This CDR3 region has 13 residues. Germline CDR1 reads MNHEY; CDR2 reads SMNVEV (reference sequence). V was pared by 5 bases and J by 10 bases, with 12 bases between. CDR3 region: CASSRTVYSPLHF. CDR3 DNA: TGTGCCAGCAGTCGGACAGTCTACTCACCCCTCCACTTT.

The chain employs TRBV3-1 and TRBJ1-2, with TRBD1 as a possible D gene (5 bases). The CDR3 runs to 14 residues. The V and J ends lost 1 base and 5 bases respectively, with 11 bases between them. Germline assignment: CDR1 LGHDT and CDR2 YNNKEL (reference sequence). The CDR3 nucleotides read TGTGCCAGCAGCCAAGGCCCAGGGACTTATGGCTACACCTTC. Translating gives CASSQGPGTYGYTF.

The chain employs TRBV9 and TRBJ2-3; 9 bases map to TRBD1. Germline CDR1 reads SGDLS; CDR2 reads YYNGEE. The CDR3 contains 16 residues. V shed 0 bases, J shed 5 bases, and the junction held 7 bases outside the gene matches. CDR3 DNA sequence: TGTGCCAGCAGCGTAGGGACCGGGACAGGGTTAGATACGCAGTATTTT. Translating gives CASSVGTGTGLDTQYF.